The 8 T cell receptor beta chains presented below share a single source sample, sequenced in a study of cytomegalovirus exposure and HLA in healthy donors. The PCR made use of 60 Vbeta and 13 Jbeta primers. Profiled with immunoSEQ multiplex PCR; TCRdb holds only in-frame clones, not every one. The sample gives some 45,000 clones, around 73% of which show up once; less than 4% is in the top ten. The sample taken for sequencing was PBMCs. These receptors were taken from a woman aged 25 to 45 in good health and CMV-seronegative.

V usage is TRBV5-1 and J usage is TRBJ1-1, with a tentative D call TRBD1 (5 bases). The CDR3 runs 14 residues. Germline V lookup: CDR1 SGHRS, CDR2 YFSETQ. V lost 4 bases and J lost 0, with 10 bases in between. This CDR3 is CASSLQDMNTEAFF. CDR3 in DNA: TGCGCCAGCAGCCTACAGGATATGAACACTGAAGCTTTCTTT.

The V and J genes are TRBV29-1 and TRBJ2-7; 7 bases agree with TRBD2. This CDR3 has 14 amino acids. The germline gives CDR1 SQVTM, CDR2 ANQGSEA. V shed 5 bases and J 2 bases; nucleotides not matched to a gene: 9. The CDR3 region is CSVTQAGIAYEQYF. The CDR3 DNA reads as TGCAGCGTTACCCAAGCGGGAATAGCCTACGAGCAGTACTTC.

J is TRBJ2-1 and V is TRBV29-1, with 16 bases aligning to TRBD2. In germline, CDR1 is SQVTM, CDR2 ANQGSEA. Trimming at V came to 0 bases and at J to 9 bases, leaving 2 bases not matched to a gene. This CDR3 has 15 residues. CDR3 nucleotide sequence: TGCAGCGTTGAAGAAGGGACTAGCGGGAGGGGTGAGCAGTTCTTC. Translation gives CSVEEGTSGRGEQFF.

CDR3 in amino acids: CASSLLPSSGNTIYF. The CDR3 nucleotides are TGCGCCAGCAGCTTGCTCCCGAGCTCTGGAAACACCATATATTTT. V and J are TRBV5-1 and TRBJ1-3; D gene ambiguous. Trimming removed 1 base at V and 0 bases at J, with 8 bases between. Germline CDR1 is SGHRS and CDR2 is YFSETQ. This CDR3 has 15 amino acids.

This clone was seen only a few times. In nucleotides, the CDR3 is TGTGCCAGCAGCCAAAAGCTAGCGGGGGGGAACGAGCAGTACTTC. Its protein product is CASSQKLAGGNEQYF. This chain uses TRBV4-2 with TRBJ2-7; 12 nucleotides align to TRBD2. CDR1 and CDR2 from the germline V gene are LGHNA and YNFKEQ. V was pared by 2 bases and J by 5 bases, with 4 bases of the junction left unmatched. This CDR3 has 15 amino acids.

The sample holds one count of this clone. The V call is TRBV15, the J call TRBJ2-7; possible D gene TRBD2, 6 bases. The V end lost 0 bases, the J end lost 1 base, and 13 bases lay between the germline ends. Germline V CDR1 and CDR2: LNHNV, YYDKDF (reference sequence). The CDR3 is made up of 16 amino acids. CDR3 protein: CATSREGGRKSYEQYF. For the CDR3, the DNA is TGTGCCACCAGCAGAGAAGGAGGGCGAAAATCCTACGAGCAGTACTTC.

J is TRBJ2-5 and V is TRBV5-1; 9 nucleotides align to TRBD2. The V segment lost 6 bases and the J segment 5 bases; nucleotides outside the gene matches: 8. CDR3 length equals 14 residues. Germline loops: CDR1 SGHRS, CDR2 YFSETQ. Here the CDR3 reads CASNVAGGPETQYF. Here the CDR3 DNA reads TGCGCCAGCAACGTGGCGGGAGGGCCGGAGACCCAGTACTTC.

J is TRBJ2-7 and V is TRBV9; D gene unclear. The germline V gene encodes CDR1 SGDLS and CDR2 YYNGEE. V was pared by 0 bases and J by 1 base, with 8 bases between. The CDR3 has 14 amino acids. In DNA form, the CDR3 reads TGTGCCAGCAGCGTAGATTACAGATCCTACGAGCAGTACTTC. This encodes CASSVDYRSYEQYF.